This T cell receptor (beta chain) was captured by sequencing in a study of identifying expanded T cells in peripheral blood. In the case of this clone: Its antigen is unidentified.

Healthy donors had no documented immune events, such as infections, while sampled. The CDR3 runs to 13 residues. Germline loops: CDR1 SGHDT, CDR2 YYEEEE. The V gene end was trimmed by 4 bases and the J gene end by 12 bases; junction bases not matched to a gene: 4. Generated by immunoSEQ multiplex PCR, the TCRdb table keeps only in-frame clones and is missing some. The repertoire consists of approximately 100,000 clones, with roughly 88% occurring once and the leading ten covering about 4%. Study outcomes and limitations: Variance in clone template counts between approximately two-week samples significantly increased with total template count across all healthy donors. Technical replicates showed about 1.2 changed clones; two weeks around 15; four weeks 19.

The chain couples TRBV5-6 to TRBJ2-1, with 13 bases aligning to TRBD2. Source material: blood. This TCR derives from a person between 18 and 75 years old in good health. CDR3 bases: TGTGCCAGCAGCCCCGGGACTAGCGGGATGCAGTTCTTC. This encodes CASSPGTSGMQFF.